In its sample, the clone carrying this TCR beta chain was seen a few times. With 60 Vbeta and 13 Jbeta primers, the PCR was carried out. Sequencing used immunoSEQ multiplex PCR; TCRdb keeps in-frame clones, though not all of them. The table records fewer than 200,000 clones, 76% of them present only once. The sample originates from a study of cytomegalovirus exposure and HLA in healthy donors. Sequenced input: PBMCs. The source is a female donor in good health and CMV-seronegative.

CDR3 region: CASSYSSARYTEAFF. The CDR3 DNA reads TGTGCCAGCAGTTACTCGAGCGCCAGATACACTGAAGCTTTCTTT. The chain links TRBV6-5 to TRBJ1-1; D gene ambiguous. This CDR3 spans 15 amino acids. V was cut by 0 bases and J by 3 bases, with 11 bases left in between. The germline V gene encodes CDR1 MNHEY and CDR2 SVGAGI.